The clone carrying this TCR beta chain was found many times. Antigen specificity is unknown. The record originates from a study of early T cells in non-severe SARS-CoV-2 infection. The overall study: With bulk RNA from unsorted whole blood as input, sequencing yielded unpaired chains.

Separate cDNA molecules each had unique molecular identifiers attached to them. TCRdb analysed the 5' RACE reads with MiXCR anew, one entry per CDR3 protein. The sample consists of more than 20,000 distinct CDR3 sequences, 4.4% of them appearing once. Notes on the study in general: Comparison of clonotypes with VDJdb favored anti-spike CD8 responses while missing private and CD4 specificities.

The CDR3 sequence is 14 residues long. The germline gives CDR1 SNHLY, CDR2 FYNNEI. The V and J ends lost 4 bases and 2 bases respectively, with 12 bases between them. The sequence derives from an adult who was a healthcare worker with PCR-confirmed SARS-CoV-2 infection or an uninfected control (not recorded which). The rearrangement uses TRBV2 and TRBJ2-7, with D tentatively TRBD1 or TRBD2 (5 bases each). Sequenced sample: whole blood. The CDR3 sequence is CASSVGDGTYEQYF. The CDR3 DNA follows: TGTGCCAGCAGTGTCGGGGACGGCACCTACGAGCAGTACTTC. Together with reference TRBV2 and TRBJ2-7, the CDR3 gives the full variable domain: EPEVTQTPSHQVTQMGQEVILRCVPISNHLYFYWYRQILGQKVEFLVSFYNNEISEKSEIFDDQFSVERPDGSNFTLKIRSTKLEDSAMYFCASSVGDGTYEQYFGPGTRLTVT.